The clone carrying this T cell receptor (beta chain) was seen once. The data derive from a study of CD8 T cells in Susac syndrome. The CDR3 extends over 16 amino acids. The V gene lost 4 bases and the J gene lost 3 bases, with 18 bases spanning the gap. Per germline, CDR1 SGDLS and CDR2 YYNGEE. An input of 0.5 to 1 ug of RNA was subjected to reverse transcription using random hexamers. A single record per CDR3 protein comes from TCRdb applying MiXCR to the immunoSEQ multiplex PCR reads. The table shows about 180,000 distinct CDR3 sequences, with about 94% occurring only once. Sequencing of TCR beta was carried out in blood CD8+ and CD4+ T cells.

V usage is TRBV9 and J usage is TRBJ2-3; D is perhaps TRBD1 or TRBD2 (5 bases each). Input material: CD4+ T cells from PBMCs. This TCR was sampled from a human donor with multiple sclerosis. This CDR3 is CASSPIPGPTTDTQYF. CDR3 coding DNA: TGTGCCAGCAGCCCGATACCGGGACCCACAACAGATACGCAGTATTTT.